This TCR beta chain was identified in a study of PD-1 blockade in mismatch repair-deficient tumors. Study summary: All were previously treated, progressing patients with eleven to twelve mismatch repair-deficient cancer types.

Every patient had mismatch repair deficiency by PCR or immunohistochemistry. TCR sequencing covered a few patients who responded to pembrolizumab. This clone was recorded once. Its target is not known. Germline values: CDR1 MGHRA, CDR2 YSYEKL. The CDR3 extends over 16 amino acids. J gave up 5 bases and V 4 bases, and 7 bases lay outside the gene matches. Generated by immunoSEQ multiplex PCR, the TCRdb table keeps only in-frame clones and is missing some. In the table there are 70,000 to 95,000 clones, more than 80% of which are singletons. Findings and caveats of the study: Tumor-resident clones, often absent from pretreatment blood, expanded after pembrolizumab and then contracted.

V and J are TRBV4-1 and TRBJ1-4; 10 bases are shared with TRBD1. The TCR sequence derives from an adult with mismatch repair-deficient cancer. The sequencing used peripheral blood, collected 44 weeks after starting pembrolizumab. CDR3: CASSPTGGQGNEKLFF. CDR3 DNA: TGCGCCAGCAGCCCCACGGGGGGACAGGGGAATGAAAAACTGTTTTTT.